The 6 T cell receptor beta chains below come from one sample, sequenced in a study of blood T cells in healthy people across ages. PCR was performed a second time for about 7 to 11 cycles using a sample-barcoded 5' primer and a J-beta primer mix. In TCRdb, the 5' RACE reads were re-called with MiXCR into one record per CDR3 protein. This sample has hundreds of thousands of distinct CDR3 sequences, with approximately 25% found just once. The data also belong to a second study, concerning T cells of mothers and their children.

Sample: blood. The receptor set was obtained from a boy younger than 18 in good health.

V gene TRBV6-1 combines with J gene TRBJ2-7; D perhaps matches TRBD1 (6 bases). Trimming left V 5 bases short and J 3 bases short, with 11 bases between. The CDR3 is made up of 13 amino acids. Germline CDR1 reads MNHNS; CDR2 reads SASEGT. This CDR3 reads CASSSVGGYEQYF. DNA of the CDR3: TGTGCCAGCAGTTCAGTAGGGGGCTACGAGCAGTACTTC.

The chain joins TRBV7-2 to TRBJ2-5; possibly TRBD1 or TRBD2 for D (6 bases each). CDR3 length equals 16 residues. The germline V gene has CDR1 SGHTA and CDR2 FQGNSA. Trimming took off 0 bases at V and 5 bases at J, with 16 bases between the two ends. Here the CDR3 reads CASSLAIGGRVETQYF. The CDR3, as DNA: TGTGCCAGCAGCTTAGCGATTGGGGGGCGCGTGGAGACCCAGTACTTC.

This clonotype was detected only a few times. The rearrangement uses TRBV4-3 and TRBJ2-2; D is unclear. V lost 2 bases and J lost 5, with 6 bases in between. CDR1 LGHNA and CDR2 YSLEER come from the germline V gene. The CDR3 covers 13 residues. The CDR3 loop is CASSQLRTGELFF. Written as DNA, the CDR3 is TGCGCCAGCAGCCAACTTCGTACCGGGGAGCTGTTTTTT.

This clonotype showed up just a few times. This sequence joins TRBV7-3 and TRBJ2-1; 12 bases are shared with TRBD2. The CDR3 totals 16 residues. V lost 5 bases and J lost 7; bases outside the gene matches: 9. Germline V CDR1 and CDR2: SGHTA, FQGTGA. In DNA, the CDR3 is TGTGCCAGCAGCATATCCGGGACTAGCGGGTTTAATGAGCAGTTCTTC. Translating gives CASSISGTSGFNEQFF. The whole variable domain, remainder taken from reference TRBV7-3 and TRBJ2-1, is GAGVSQTPSNKVTEKGKYVELRCDPISGHTALYWYRQSLGQGPEFLIYFQGTGAADDSGLPNDRFFAVRPEGSVSTLKIQRTERGDSAVYLCASSISGTSGFNEQFFGPGTRLTVL.

The table lists this clonotype with a few counts. This rearrangement joins TRBV6-2 or TRBV6-3 to TRBJ2-5; tentative D call: TRBD1 (6 bases). Trimming cost V 7 bases and J 3 bases, with 12 bases left between them. Looked up from germline, CDR1 is MNHEY and CDR2 is SVGEGT. This CDR3 is built from 13 residues. The CDR3 DNA reads as TGTGCCAGCATCAAGGCAGGGGAAGAGACCCAGTACTTC. Translated, it gives CASIKAGEETQYF.

The rearrangement links TRBV11-2 to TRBJ1-4, with TRBD1 matching 8 bases. CDR3 length equals 15 residues. In germline, CDR1 is SGHAT, CDR2 FQNNGV. Germline trimming cut 5 bases from V and 5 bases from J; bases unmatched to any gene: 7. CDR3 sequence reads: CASSRRTGINEKLFF. CDR3 nucleotides: TGTGCCAGCAGCCGCCGGACAGGGATAAATGAAAAACTGTTTTTT.